One and the same sample provided the 29 T cell receptor beta chains below, sequenced in a study of response to subunit inactivated influenza vaccine. MiXCR was run by TCRdb on the RT-PCR reads, yielding one entry per CDR3 protein. Found here are under 850,000 distinct CDR3 sequences, about 18% of them singletons; the top ten hold approximately 10%. Specimen: PBMCs from blood, collected around 5 days after vaccination. The source of these receptors is a man aged 50-60 years who received an inactivated influenza vaccine.

The chain carries TRBV4-2 and TRBJ2-7, with D perhaps TRBD1 or TRBD2 (6 bases each). The CDR3 consists of 16 residues. Germline assignment: CDR1 LGHNA and CDR2 YNFKEQ. V shed 4 bases and J shed 2 bases, with 18 bases lying between them. The CDR3 DNA follows: TGTGCCAGCAGCCGGTCACAATCGAGGGGGGCCTACGAGCAGTACTTC. The encoded protein is CASSRSQSRGAYEQYF.

The chain links TRBV28 to TRBJ2-5, with D possibly TRBD2 on 5 matching bases. The germline V gene has CDR1 MDHEN and CDR2 SYDVKM. The CDR3 extends over 13 amino acids. Trimming took off 1 base at V and 11 bases at J, with 14 bases between the two ends. The chain's CDR3 is CASSLSRPGEQYF. The DNA for the CDR3 is TGTGCCAGCAGTTTATCCCGCCCTGGGGAGCAGTACTTC.

This clonotype was seen many times. The chain combines TRBV20-1 with TRBJ2-7; TRBD2 matches 13 bases. V shed 6 bases and J 5 bases; nucleotides not matched to a gene: 7. Germline values: CDR1 DFQATT, CDR2 SNEGSKA (reference sequence). This CDR3 spans 14 amino acids. The CDR3 loop reads CSASGTSGNHEQYF. As DNA, the CDR3 is TGCAGTGCGTCCGGGACTAGCGGGAACCACGAGCAGTACTTC.

Only a few counts were recorded for this clonotype. This CDR3 reads CASSLLLVSAGDTGELFF. CDR3 in DNA: TGTGCCAGCAGCTTACTCTTGGTCTCCGCCGGGGACACCGGGGAGCTGTTTTTT. This rearrangement joins TRBV11-1 to TRBJ2-2; D is perhaps TRBD2 (5 bases). The V and J ends lost 2 bases and 3 bases respectively, with 19 bases between them. CDR1 is SGHAT, CDR2 FQDESV, per germline (reference sequence). The length of the CDR3 is 18 residues.

This clonotype was seen more than once but under ten times. The gene calls are TRBV6-2 or TRBV6-3 and TRBJ2-1; tentatively, D is TRBD1 (5 bases). V was cut by 5 bases and J by 3 bases, with 14 bases left in between. In germline, CDR1 is MNHEY, CDR2 SVGEGT. This CDR3 is 15 amino acids long. Here the CDR3 DNA reads TGTGCCAGCAGTCCGACAGCGATAAGCTACAATGAGCAGTTCTTC. This translates into CASSPTAISYNEQFF.

The V call is TRBV5-1, the J call TRBJ2-2, with 8 nucleotides matching TRBD1. Per the germline V gene, CDR1 is SGHRS and CDR2 is YFSETQ. J gave up 5 bases and V 6 bases, and 6 bases lay outside the gene matches. The length of the CDR3 is 14 residues. The CDR3 sequence: CASKAGGQTGELFF. The CDR3 region has the DNA TGCGCCAGCAAGGCAGGGGGCCAAACCGGGGAGCTGTTTTTT. Full variable domain (remainder filled in from reference TRBV5-1 and TRBJ2-2): KAGVTQTPRYLIKTRGQQVTLSCSPISGHRSVSWYQQTPGQGLQFLFEYFSETQRNKGNFPGRFSGRQFSNSRSEMNVSTLELGDSALYLCASKAGGQTGELFFGEGSRLTVL.

This chain uses TRBV12-3 or TRBV12-4 with TRBJ2-1; 7 positions match TRBD2. The CDR3 is 13 residues long. V trimming: 5 bases; J trimming: 8 bases; junction bases outside the gene matches: 6. CDR3 DNA sequence: TGTGCCAGCAGTGGGGGGAGGGGTCATGAGCAGTTCTTC. Translation: CASSGGRGHEQFF.

A few counts support this clonotype. V gene TRBV20-1 combines with J gene TRBJ2-3, with 9 bases fitting TRBD2. The CDR3 extends over 15 amino acids. CDR1 is DFQATT, CDR2 SNEGSKA, per germline (reference sequence). V was pared by 3 bases and J by 2 bases, with 6 bases of the junction left unmatched. CDR3 in DNA: TGCAGTGCTAGCCCGCGCGGGAGGGCCACAGATACGCAGTATTTT. Its translation: CSASPRGRATDTQYF.

V and J are TRBV6-5 and TRBJ1-6; D unclear. From germline, CDR1 is MNHEY and CDR2 SVGAGI. CDR3 length: 12 amino acids. V was shortened by 0 bases and J by 14 bases, with 8 bases between the two germline ends. CDR3 sequence: CASSYSPGSLHF. The CDR3 DNA reads TGTGCCAGCAGTTACTCACCCGGGTCCCTCCACTTT.

The chain uses TRBV10-3 and TRBJ1-1; 10 bases agree with TRBD1. V lost 8 bases to trimming and J lost 0 bases; unmatched junction nucleotides: 6. CDR1 and CDR2 from the germline V gene are ENHRY and SYGVKD. The CDR3 length is 15 residues. The CDR3 here is CAIRDRGVMNTEAFF. The CDR3, as DNA: TGTGCCATCCGGGACAGGGGAGTTATGAACACTGAAGCTTTCTTT.

The chain combines TRBV10-3 with TRBJ1-2; D is unclear. Per the germline V gene, CDR1 is ENHRY and CDR2 is SYGVKD. The CDR3 has 12 residues. The V and J ends lost 3 bases and 2 bases respectively, with 4 bases between them. In nucleotides, the CDR3 is TGTGCCATCAGTGACAGGAACTATGGCTACACCTTC. The encoded protein is CAISDRNYGYTF.

This clonotype was counted a few times. The chain couples TRBV27 to TRBJ1-6; no definite D call. Germline V CDR1 and CDR2: MNHEY, SMNVEV (reference sequence). The V end was cut by 4 bases, the J end by 0 bases, with 10 bases between. The length of the CDR3 is 16 residues. This CDR3 is CASSSRLSSYNSPLHF. CDR3 bases: TGTGCCAGCAGTTCCAGACTGAGCTCCTATAATTCACCCCTCCACTTT.

This clonotype was seen a handful of times. The rearrangement joins TRBV7-2 to TRBJ1-2; D is uncertain. Germline CDR1 SGHTA, CDR2 FQGNSA. The CDR3 consists of 14 residues. Trimming left V 3 bases short and J 4 bases short, with 12 bases between. The CDR3: CASSFDQKIYGYTF. The CDR3 DNA is TGTGCCAGCAGCTTCGACCAGAAGATCTATGGCTACACCTTC.

The chain's CDR3 is CASSPGTRSSGANVLTF. The CDR3 DNA follows: TGTGCCAGCAGCCCCGGGACACGATCTTCTGGGGCCAACGTCCTGACTTTC. The rearrangement joins TRBV6-1 to TRBJ2-6; the D gene is possibly TRBD1 (6 bases). The CDR3 consists of 17 residues. Trimming took off 6 bases at V and 1 base at J, with 16 bases between the two ends. Germline CDR1 reads MNHNS; CDR2 reads SASEGT.

This rearrangement joins TRBV9 to TRBJ2-3; D possibly uses TRBD1 or TRBD2 (6 bases each). V shed 3 bases and J shed 6 bases, with 14 bases lying between them. The CDR3 extends over 14 amino acids. Germline V CDR1 and CDR2: SGDLS, YYNGEE. This CDR3 reads CASSAYQGGDTQYF. The CDR3 DNA sequence: TGTGCCAGCAGCGCTTACCAAGGGGGGGATACGCAGTATTTT.

This clonotype came up many times. The chain recombines TRBV27 with TRBJ1-1; tentatively, D is TRBD1 (6 bases). V was trimmed by 4 bases and J by 10 bases, leaving 10 bases between them. The CDR3 runs 11 residues. The germline V gene encodes CDR1 MNHEY and CDR2 SMNVEV (reference sequence). CDR3 in amino acids: CASSSNRVAFF. DNA for the CDR3: TGTGCCAGCAGTTCAAACAGGGTAGCTTTCTTT.

This clonotype was seen more than once but under ten times. The chain has TRBV4-1 and TRBJ1-1; the match to TRBD1 covers 10 bases. The CDR3 contains 15 residues. The J segment lost 4 bases and the V segment lost 4 bases, leaving 6 bases of the junction unmatched. CDR1 is MGHRA, CDR2 YSYEKL, per germline. The CDR3 is CASSPGQGLRTEAFF. In DNA, the CDR3 is TGCGCCAGCAGCCCGGGACAGGGGCTGCGCACTGAAGCTTTCTTT.

There are many counts of this clonotype. The rearrangement uses TRBV10-3 and TRBJ2-3; 8 bases map to TRBD1. From germline, CDR1 is ENHRY and CDR2 SYGVKD. The CDR3 has 14 amino acids. V lost 0 bases, J lost 6 bases, and 2 bases stayed unmatched. CDR3 sequence (DNA): TGTGCCATCAGTGAGTCGGACAGGGAGGATACGCAGTATTTT. Translating it yields CAISESDREDTQYF.

This clonotype turned up a few times. The chain combines TRBV7-2 with TRBJ1-3; D remains ambiguous. CDR3 length: 14 amino acids. Germline V CDR1 and CDR2: SGHTA, FQGNSA. Trimming removed 0 bases from V and 8 bases from J, with 11 bases in between. The CDR3 DNA is TGTGCCAGCAGCTTAGCGTTCGTCTCGGACACCATATATTTT. Its protein product is CASSLAFVSDTIYF.

The genes are TRBV12-3 or TRBV12-4 and TRBJ2-7; 9 bases align to TRBD2. J gave up 3 bases and V 3 bases, and 3 bases lay outside the gene matches. This CDR3 has 14 residues. CDR3 bases: TGTGCCAGCAGTTTTGGCGGGGGGGTCTACGAGCAGTACTTC. It codes for CASSFGGGVYEQYF.

The table lists this clonotype with a few counts. This chain uses TRBV12-3 or TRBV12-4 with TRBJ1-3; no reliable D call. The CDR3 totals 15 residues. V lost 5 bases to trimming and J lost 1 base, with 12 bases between them. CDR3 sequence reads: CASSPSGGSGNTIYF. In nucleotides, the CDR3 is TGTGCCAGCAGTCCTTCTGGCGGGTCTGGAAACACCATATATTTT.

A few counts support this clonotype. The chain recombines TRBV10-3 with TRBJ1-1; TRBD1 matches at 9 bases. CDR1 is ENHRY, CDR2 SYGVKD, per germline. This CDR3 spans 12 amino acids. Unmatched junction bases numbered 3, after V lost 8 bases and J lost 5 bases. The CDR3 here is CAISGTGTEAFF. CDR3 nucleotide sequence: TGTGCCATCTCCGGGACAGGGACTGAAGCTTTCTTT.

This clonotype showed up many times. V gene TRBV5-1 combines with J gene TRBJ2-1; 8 bases align to TRBD2. The CDR3 has 15 residues. V lost 1 base, J lost 6 bases, and 6 bases stayed unmatched. The germline gives CDR1 SGHRS, CDR2 YFSETQ. This chain's CDR3 is CASSLRGGLSNEQFF. The DNA of the CDR3 is TGCGCCAGCAGCTTGCGGGGGGGCCTGAGCAATGAGCAGTTCTTC. The variable domain in full, with the rest retrieved from reference TRBV5-1 and TRBJ2-1, is KAGVTQTPRYLIKTRGQQVTLSCSPISGHRSVSWYQQTPGQGLQFLFEYFSETQRNKGNFPGRFSGRQFSNSRSEMNVSTLELGDSALYLCASSLRGGLSNEQFFGPGTRLTVL.

V is TRBV5-1 and J is TRBJ2-3; maybe TRBD1 (6 bases). There are 13 residues in the CDR3. The V gene lost 6 bases and the J gene lost 4 bases, with 12 bases spanning the gap. Germline values: CDR1 SGHRS, CDR2 YFSETQ. The CDR3 nucleotides read TGCGCCAGCATACTACAGGGCTCAGATACGCAGTATTTT. It yields the protein CASILQGSDTQYF.

In its sample, this clonotype was seen a few times. CDR3 in DNA: TGTGCCAGCAGTCCCCCGGCCAGGGGCTACACAGATACGCAGTATTTT. Protein: CASSPPARGYTDTQYF. The chain employs TRBV7-2 and TRBJ2-3; a possible D gene is TRBD1 (6 bases). The V gene's germline CDR1 is SGHTA and CDR2 FQGNSA. This CDR3 has 16 residues. V lost 6 bases and J lost 2, with 18 bases in between. Complete variable domain (other parts from reference TRBV7-2 and TRBJ2-3): GAGVSQSPSNKVTEKGKDVELRCDPISGHTALYWYRQSLGQGLEFLIYFQGNSAPDKSGLPSDRFSAERTGGSVSTLTIQRTQQEDSAVYLCASSPPARGYTDTQYFGPGTRLTVL.

This clonotype showed up just a few times. The rearrangement links TRBV29-1 to TRBJ2-1; D not resolved. The V end was cut by 4 bases, the J end by 4 bases, with 5 bases between. CDR1 and CDR2 (germline): SQVTM, ANQGSEA. The CDR3 length is 11 residues. This CDR3 reads CSVVSYNEQFF. In nucleotides, the CDR3 is TGCAGCGTTGTCAGTTACAATGAGCAGTTCTTC.

Comments on this clonotype: The junction departs from the called germline gene at one end, perhaps through a read error. The rearrangement joins TRBV7-9 to TRBJ1-2; possibly TRBD1 for D (6 bases). Germline lookup yields CDR1 SEHNR and CDR2 FQNEAQ (reference sequence). CDR3 length: 15 residues. Here the CDR3 reads CASILADRINYGYTF. DNA for the CDR3: TGTGCCAGCATCTTAGCCGACAGGATTAACTATGGCTACACCTTC.

The V and J genes are TRBV13 and TRBJ1-3; 8 nucleotides agree with TRBD1. The V gene end was trimmed by 3 bases and the J gene end by 0 bases; junction bases not matched to a gene: 4. Looked up from germline, CDR1 is PRHDT and CDR2 is FYEKMQ (reference sequence). CDR3 size: 16 residues. The CDR3 protein is CASSFRGQVSGNTIYF. As DNA, the CDR3 is TGTGCCAGCAGCTTTAGGGGACAGGTCTCTGGAAACACCATATATTTT.

The CDR3 loop is CASSPGDRGRNEQFF. CDR3 nucleotides: TGTGCCAGCAGCCCCGGGGACAGGGGGCGAAATGAGCAGTTCTTC. The rearrangement joins TRBV7-6 to TRBJ2-1; 12 positions match TRBD1. Germline trimming cut 5 bases from V and 7 bases from J; bases unmatched to any gene: 6. The CDR3 totals 15 residues. Germline assignment: CDR1 SGHVS and CDR2 FNYEAQ.